This TCR beta chain derives from a study of T cell responses to AZD1222 COVID-19 vaccine. The CDR3 is 17 residues long. TCRdb's table, derived via immunoSEQ multiplex PCR, lists solely in-frame clones and lacks some. This table holds some 180,000 clones, about nine tenths found once. The rearrangement links TRBV21-1 to TRBJ2-3; TRBD2 is the table's D call, not checked against the DNA. TRBV21-1 is annotated as a pseudogene. The source of this sequence is an adult who received the AZD1222 COVID-19 vaccine. The sequencing used peripheral blood, collected 28 days after the second AZD1222 dose. CDR3 in DNA: TGTGCCAGCCGCTCCTACCCTCAGCGCAGTAGCACAGATACGCAGTATTTT. It specifies CASRSYPQRSSTDTQYF.